The present T cell receptor beta chain was sequenced within a study of human thymus T cells. The CDR3 is 11 amino acids. Germline values: CDR1 SNHLY, CDR2 FYNNEI. V gave up 6 bases and J gave up 0 bases, with 2 bases separating them. The people who donated were healthy Finnish babies having corrective surgery for congenital heart defects. Only four of the eight donors provided an approximately 0.45-1 mL blood sample. Blood DNA came from all available leukocytes, not a fixed cell number. Findings and caveats of the study: Biased V and J segment usage appeared in thymus and peripheral blood.

On this clone itself: Its antigen is undetermined.

This table comes from immunoSEQ multiplex PCR, and its TCRdb copy is limited to in-frame clones, with some not included. The data hold tens of thousands of clones, with about 93% observed a single time. What was sequenced was blood. The chain carries TRBV2 and TRBJ2-5; unclear D gene. This receptor was taken from a boy under two years old with a congenital heart defect but otherwise immunologically healthy. DNA of the CDR3: TGTGCCAGCAGGTACCAAGAGACCCAGTACTTC. Protein product: CASRYQETQYF.